The next 25 T cell receptor beta chains were all read from a single sample in a study of vaccination effects on CD4 cells after COVID-19. Peptide-pool stimulation followed by sequencing identified expanded antigen-specific CD4+ clonotypes in the ViraFEST assay. The culture ran for 10 days before CD4+ T cells were isolated. The cohort was immunized with two doses of either the BNT162b2 or mRNA-1273 vaccine. Their cognate antigens are unknown. TCRdb's table, derived via immunoSEQ multiplex PCR, lists solely in-frame clones and lacks some. The sample holds 30,000 to 40,000 clones, 82% seen once. The specimen comprised CD4+ T cells from PBMCs cultured with HCoV-NL63 spike peptides, sampled after COVID-19 vaccination. The receptor source for this set is a human donor who received a COVID-19 vaccine. Some clones in this sample may be carry-over from other donors' samples.

This clone was found a few times. The rearrangement uses TRBV5-1 and TRBJ1-1, with unresolved D. The CDR3 extends over 14 amino acids. Trimming took off 1 base at V and 1 base at J, with 8 bases between the two ends. Germline assignment: CDR1 SGHRS and CDR2 YFSETQ. The CDR3 reads CASSLSPGNTEAFF. The CDR3 nucleotides read TGCGCCAGCAGCTTGTCTCCGGGGAACACTGAAGCTTTCTTT. Full variable domain (remainder filled in from reference TRBV5-1 and TRBJ1-1): KAGVTQTPRYLIKTRGQQVTLSCSPISGHRSVSWYQQTPGQGLQFLFEYFSETQRNKGNFPGRFSGRQFSNSRSEMNVSTLELGDSALYLCASSLSPGNTEAFFGQGTRLTVV.

A word on this clone: This sample includes further DNA sequences coding for the same CDR3. This chain connects TRBV12-3 or TRBV12-4 to TRBJ2-5; D uncertain. CDR3 size: 11 residues. The V gene lost 1 base and the J gene lost 4 bases, with 1 base spanning the gap. CDR3: CASSLGETQYF. As DNA, the CDR3 is TGTGCCAGCAGTTTAGGAGAGACCCAGTACTTC.

To note about this clone: This sample includes further DNA sequences coding for the same CDR3. J is TRBJ2-1 and V is TRBV18; no firm D call. CDR3 length equals 13 residues. Germline CDR1 reads KGHSH; CDR2 reads LQKENI. Trimming removed 6 bases from V and 0 bases from J, with 6 bases in between. The CDR3 sequence is CASSPSSYNEQFF. CDR3 DNA sequence: TGTGCCAGCTCCCCGAGCTCCTACAATGAGCAGTTCTTC.

V gene TRBV19 combines with J gene TRBJ2-2; the D gene could be TRBD1 or TRBD2 (5 bases each). Germline CDR1 reads LNHDA; CDR2 reads SQIVND (reference sequence). The V and J ends lost 4 bases and 0 bases respectively, with 9 bases between them. The CDR3 covers 15 residues. For the CDR3, the DNA is TGTGCCAGTAGTAAGGGACGGTCGAACACCGGGGAGCTGTTTTTT. Translated: CASSKGRSNTGELFF.

The chain recombines TRBV7-2 with TRBJ2-5, with D tentatively TRBD1 (5 bases). V lost 1 base, J lost 5 bases, and 11 bases lay in between. Germline assignment: CDR1 SGHTA and CDR2 FQGNSA. The CDR3 is 14 residues long. CDR3 sequence reads: CASSLVVGRETQYF. In DNA, the CDR3 is TGTGCCAGCAGCTTAGTAGTGGGGCGGGAGACCCAGTACTTC.

The V gene is TRBV30, the J gene TRBJ2-2, with D possibly being TRBD1 (5 bases). The CDR3 spans 17 residues. CDR1 and CDR2 from the germline V gene are GTSNPN and SVGIG (reference sequence). V dropped 4 bases and J dropped 0 bases, with 18 bases sitting between them. CDR3 nucleotide sequence: TGTGCCTGGAAACTGCAGGGAAGGACGTCGAACACCGGGGAGCTGTTTTTT. It specifies CAWKLQGRTSNTGELFF.

In this sample, this clone turned up a few times. The rearrangement links TRBV15 to TRBJ2-5, with D possibly matching TRBD2 (6 bases). Trimming stripped 0 bases from V and 3 bases from J, with 8 bases between. CDR1 is LNHNV and CDR2 is YYDKDF in the germline V gene (reference sequence). The CDR3 spans 14 residues. CDR3 protein: CATSRDLAKETQYF. CDR3 sequence (DNA): TGTGCCACCAGCAGAGATCTAGCGAAAGAGACCCAGTACTTC.

This chain links TRBV6-1 with TRBJ2-7; 10 positions agree with TRBD1. J was trimmed by 3 bases and V by 3 bases; bases with no gene match: 8. Germline CDR1 and CDR2: MNHNS and SASEGT. The CDR3 has 16 amino acids. This CDR3 is CASSDPLGQGVYEQYV. The CDR3 DNA sequence: TGTGCCAGCAGTGACCCGTTAGGACAGGGGGTCTACGAGCAGTACGTC.

V usage is TRBV4-3 and J usage is TRBJ1-3; D uncertain. The CDR3 extends over 15 amino acids. Per the germline V gene, CDR1 is LGHNA and CDR2 is YSLEER. Trimming stripped 0 bases from V and 0 bases from J, with 6 bases between. CDR3 amino acids: CASSQERRSGNTIYF. The CDR3 bases are TGCGCCAGCAGCCAAGAAAGACGCTCTGGAAACACCATATATTTT.

V is TRBV29-1 and J is TRBJ2-2; weak D call: TRBD2 (6 bases). The CDR3 loop spans 12 amino acids. The ends were cut back, 3 bases at V and 6 bases at J, with 8 bases in the middle. The germline CDR1 and CDR2 sequences are SQVTM and ANQGSEA. The CDR3 spells CSVEEGPGELFF. CDR3 DNA: TGCAGCGTTGAGGAGGGACCCGGGGAGCTGTTTTTT.

The chain is built from TRBV3-1 (or the pseudogene TRBV3-2) and TRBJ1-2; a possible D gene is TRBD1 (6 bases). V was cut by 4 bases and J by 13 bases, with 19 bases left in between. Germline CDR1 reads LGHDT; CDR2 reads YNNKEL (reference sequence). The CDR3 is 13 residues long. This CDR3 reads CASSLALGGQGTF. In nucleotides, the CDR3 is TGTGCCAGCAGCCTCGCCCTAGGGGGTCAGGGCACCTTC.

The chain has TRBV10-1 and TRBJ2-1; TRBD2 agrees at 8 bases. In germline, CDR1 is WNHNN, CDR2 SYGVQD (reference sequence). The CDR3 runs to 17 residues. The V gene end was trimmed by 2 bases and the J gene end by 4 bases; junction bases not matched to a gene: 10. The CDR3 DNA reads TGCGCCAGCAGTGAGCCCCCACTAGCGGTATATTACAATGAGCAGTTCTTC. Encoded protein: CASSEPPLAVYYNEQFF.

This clone was counted once. The chain recombines TRBV3-1 (or the pseudogene TRBV3-2) with TRBJ1-1; weak D call: TRBD1 (5 bases). Per germline, CDR1 LGHDT and CDR2 YNNKEL (reference sequence). V was cut by 0 bases and J by 8 bases, with 13 bases left in between. The CDR3 extends over 14 amino acids. CDR3 sequence (DNA): TGTGCCAGCAGCCAAGAGAGGTATTGGACAGAAGCTTTCTTT. It yields the protein CASSQERYWTEAFF.

The chain recombines TRBV6-5 with TRBJ2-3; no definite D call. V lost 0 bases to trimming and J lost 4 bases, with 8 bases between them. The CDR3 spans 14 residues. Germline loops: CDR1 MNHEY, CDR2 SVGAGI. The CDR3 bases are TGTGCCAGCAGTTACTCGTTGGCCCCAGATACGCAGTATTTT. This sequence encodes CASSYSLAPDTQYF.

The chain recombines TRBV19 with TRBJ1-5, with D maybe TRBD1 (5 bases). Per germline, CDR1 LNHDA and CDR2 SQIVND (reference sequence). The CDR3 runs 15 residues. The V and J ends lost 5 bases and 2 bases respectively, with 13 bases between them. DNA for the CDR3: TGTGCCAGTAGTGAGACAGTATTTGGCAATCAGCCCCAGCATTTT. This codes for CASSETVFGNQPQHF.

The chain combines TRBV5-1 with TRBJ1-2; D might be TRBD1 (5 bases). This CDR3 contains 14 residues. Trimming took off 1 base at V and 5 bases at J, with 12 bases between the two ends. CDR1 is SGHRS and CDR2 is YFSETQ in the germline V gene. CDR3: CASSLNQGGYGYTF. CDR3 bases: TGCGCCAGCAGCTTGAATCAGGGAGGGTATGGCTACACCTTC.

The chain joins TRBV7-2 to TRBJ2-5; D uncertain. Per germline, CDR1 SGHTA and CDR2 FQGNSA. Trimming removed 1 base at V and 7 bases at J, with 13 bases between. There are 14 residues in the CDR3. CDR3 DNA sequence: TGTGCCAGCAGCTTAGTGGTCACGGAATGGACCCAGTACTTC. Translating it yields CASSLVVTEWTQYF.

The rearrangement links TRBV19 to TRBJ2-4; D uncertain. The germline V gene has CDR1 LNHDA and CDR2 SQIVND (reference sequence). The CDR3 is 17 residues long. V dropped 5 bases and J dropped 1 base, with 18 bases sitting between them. The CDR3, as DNA: TGTGCCAGTAGTCCCCCCCATGGATCGCGGGCCAAAAACATTCAGTACTTC. This translates into CASSPPHGSRAKNIQYF.

V is TRBV2 and J is TRBJ2-3; 9 positions agree with TRBD2. Germline CDR1 is SNHLY and CDR2 is FYNNEI. V lost 8 bases and J lost 0; bases outside the gene matches: 3. The length of the CDR3 is 14 residues. CDR3 loop: CASRLAGSTDTQYF. CDR3 sequence (DNA): TGTGCCAGCCGTCTAGCGGGGAGCACAGATACGCAGTATTTT.

There are a few counts of this clone. The rearrangement links TRBV6-5 to TRBJ1-6, with D maybe TRBD1 (6 bases). The V end lost 4 bases, the J end lost 6 bases, and 16 bases lay between the germline ends. The CDR3 covers 16 residues. Germline V gene lookup returns CDR1 MNHEY and CDR2 SVGAGI. The CDR3 reads CASSLPRGRRNSPLHF. The CDR3 DNA follows: TGTGCCAGCAGTTTACCACGGGGGCGGCGTAATTCACCCCTCCACTTT.

The chain is built from TRBV10-1 and TRBJ2-6; D is undetermined. The CDR3 loop spans 13 amino acids. The germline CDR1 and CDR2 sequences are WNHNN and SYGVQD (reference sequence). Deletions cut 10 bases from V and 1 base from J, with 8 bases between. CDR3 region: CATSESGANVLTF. The CDR3, as DNA: TGCGCCACATCCGAGTCTGGGGCCAACGTCCTGACTTTC.

The rearrangement joins TRBV4-1 to TRBJ1-5; weak D call: TRBD1 (5 bases). Per germline, CDR1 MGHRA and CDR2 YSYEKL. V lost 6 bases, J lost 8 bases, and 17 bases lay in between. The CDR3 contains 14 residues. The CDR3 reads CASSTTVGGEPQHF. The DNA for the CDR3 is TGCGCCAGCAGTACGACAGTGGGTGGAGAGCCCCAGCATTTT.

This clone was counted only a few times. This rearrangement joins TRBV12-5 to TRBJ1-4; D is unresolved. The germline V gene encodes CDR1 LGHNT and CDR2 FRNRAP. V was clipped by 1 base and J by 8 bases, with 8 bases between them. This CDR3 spans 13 amino acids. The CDR3 DNA is TGTGCTAGTGGTTTGGCCTTGCAGGAAAAACTGTTTTTT. It translates to CASGLALQEKLFF.

The gene calls are TRBV3-1 (or the pseudogene TRBV3-2) and TRBJ2-2, with 8 positions matching TRBD2. Trimming took 5 bases from V and 1 from J; bases not matched to a gene: 6. The CDR3 has 16 residues. Germline V gene lookup returns CDR1 LGHDT and CDR2 YNNKEL (reference sequence). The CDR3: CASSTQGLENTGELFF. The CDR3 DNA follows: TGTGCCAGCAGCACTCAGGGACTAGAGAACACCGGGGAGCTGTTTTTT.

The chain has TRBV5-1 and TRBJ2-5; 8 positions agree with TRBD1. Germline values: CDR1 SGHRS, CDR2 YFSETQ. The CDR3 is 14 amino acids. J gave up 1 base and V 5 bases, and 4 bases lay outside the gene matches. The CDR3, as DNA: TGCGCCAGCAGGATTGGGACAGGCCAAGAGACCCAGTACTTC. It encodes CASRIGTGQETQYF.